This T cell receptor (beta chain) was captured by sequencing in a study of cytomegalovirus exposure and HLA in healthy donors (dated by TCRdb to the late 2010s). Describing the broader study: In an earlier analysis of approximately 640 of the donors, around 290 Gb of sequence data and roughly 100 million unique TCR beta sequences from about 179 million T cells were reported. To decide whether each TCR beta V gene segment behaved as functional or pseudogenic, an earlier analysis of approximately 620 of the donors relied on high-throughput TCR beta sequencing. Among several hundred genotyped donors of the cohort, an average of roughly 230,000 unique TCR beta nucleotide sequences was sequenced per donor, of which roughly 18% were non-productive. The number of typed donors differed by locus: about 620-640 for A, B, C, DRB1 and DQB1; approximately 530 for DQA1; roughly 600 for DPA1; and roughly 450 for DPB1. In a later genetic analysis, genome-wide SNP genotypes for 398 of the 666 donors were used, and that subset was treated as a discovery cohort. An early release covering roughly 640 HLA-typed donors comprised roughly 300 gigabases of sequencing data and around 86 million unique TCR sequences. Alongside the repertoire data, information on donor age, sex, ethnicity and CMV serostatus was compiled. All discovery cohort repertoires had been generated using a single sequencing platform. To predict cytomegalovirus infection status, the study brought together high-throughput TCR immunosequencing, statistical association of individual TCRs with disease status, and machine learning. Five DR-DQ haplotypes were treated as single units for association and clustering because of strong linkage in the cohort. HLA typing included class I and class II loci at four-digit resolution. A later analysis re-examined previously published TCR beta repertoires from 500 to 700 donors and added high-resolution HLA genotyping to investigate patterns of TCR occurrence. In addition to the first cohort of around 670 subjects, a separate validation cohort of 120 different subjects was used. The study profiled the T cell repertoires of hundreds of subjects by immunosequencing and related them to cytomegalovirus serostatus. Among the roughly 400 genotyped donors, approximately 76% belonged to the genetic ancestry cluster associated with self-reported Caucasian donors. The study was designed to test whether signatures of past pathogen exposure could be identified by cataloging public T cell receptors. Rather than drawing on any new phenotypic data, the later analysis identified candidate immune exposures from TCR beta sequences and the way those sequences occurred across donors. What the work shows at the level of the full study, not this receptor alone: CMV serostatus was the only immune exposure information available for the cohort. Strong co-occurrence of HLA alleles, especially DR and DQ, made assigning TCR associations to individual alleles difficult. This cohort had only TCR beta chains sequenced, and the lack of alpha or paired-chain data limited which features could be detected. Sequencing depth was assumed to be roughly uniform across donors in the presence/absence analyses, though that assumption may not hold. The classifier was reported to diagnose cytomegalovirus status with high specificity and sensitivity in both the original cohort and the validation cohort. A later analysis found that most CMV-associated TCR beta chains appeared HLA-restricted, with HLA associations seemingly driven largely by CMV exposure. Over 15 rarely observed V segments, including chromosome 9 orphons, were excluded from the earlier analysis of several hundred of the donors because counts were too low. In a later analysis, TCR association rates were found to vary across HLA loci, with the most associated TCRs seen for DRB1 alleles and the fewest for HLA-C alleles. A group of highly shared sequence variants was considered likely to be a technical artifact of the sequencing pipeline. While some public TCRs were present in many individuals, most TCR sequences turned up only very rarely across donors. An earlier analysis of some 560 of the donors showed that most TCR beta V segments appeared in productive rearrangements either about 87% or about 30% of the time, which broadly matched IMGT annotations. A later analysis reported that several top co-occurrence clusters appeared linked to parvovirus B19, influenza, CMV and Epstein-Barr virus. In a later analysis, 16,951 TCR beta sequences were associated with specific HLA alleles at a false discovery rate of 0.05. In the study, around 150 TCR beta chains were listed as associated with cytomegalovirus. Some IMGT-functional V segments, including TRBV6-2 and TRBV6-3, could not be distinguished by the 87-base-pair reads and were therefore excluded. According to a later genetic analysis, donors in an Asian-associated ancestry cluster had fewer N-insertions in productive TCRs than the approximately 710-donor mean. Correlated functional status among segregating V segments might reflect linkage disequilibrium, but an unknown experimental factor could not be ruled out. Because HLA typing was unavailable for some donors at each locus, only the typed subset was used in association tests. In a later analysis, HLA-associated TCR beta chains were found to be more clonally expanded and to have lower generation probabilities than equally common non-associated chains. An association between a missense DCLRE1C variant and V-gene and J-gene trimming of TCR beta chains was found in a later genetic analysis and replicated in an independent cohort. According to the authors, the approach could potentially be generalized to other disease states and immunological phenotypes. A few of the identified cytomegalovirus-associated TCR beta chains were confirmed in vitro to be specific for cytomegalovirus antigens. A further reported finding was that TCR beta sequences accurately predicted the HLA-A and HLA-B alleles for most subjects in the first cohort.

In total, roughly 670 healthy bone marrow donors made up the cohort. At the time of sampling, all cohort members were nominally healthy, though unrecorded immune exposures were likely present. The donor tested CMV seropositive and was one of the 289 seropositive cohort members. Every donor gave a peripheral blood sample, and the peripheral blood mononuclear cells from that sample were used for TCR beta sequencing. Genomic DNA extraction from the blood cell samples was performed with the Qiagen DNeasy Blood Extraction Kit. A remark on this clone: Its target antigen remains unknown. Base quality data are lacking; no much larger clone is found one base away.

Library construction relied on the immunoSEQ multiplex PCR assay. A mixture of 60 forward primers for TCR Vbeta segments and 13 reverse primers for TCR Jbeta segments was used in the multiplex PCR. The CDR3 region of rearranged TCR beta genes was amplified from genomic DNA with a multiplex PCR assay. On the Illumina HiSeq System, the amplified TCR beta libraries were sequenced as 87-base-pair reads. On the authors' methods: A later analysis counted around 72 million unique TCR beta chains across the 650 to 800 repertoires, and 10 million to 11 million of these chains were shared by at least two donors. Raw reads were error-corrected and collapsed into unique sequences with a nearest-neighbor algorithm that merged closely related sequences to remove PCR and sequencing errors. CDR3 sequences were aligned to IMGT reference sequences to assign V, D and J gene segments. For a sequence to be retained, at least a six-nucleotide match to both a V gene segment and a J gene segment was required. A rearrangement was called productive if the CDR3 had no stop codons and remained in frame with V and J, and every other rearrangement was called non-productive. Following IMGT convention, CDR3 was defined as the stretch from the second conserved V-encoded cysteine to the conserved J-encoded phenylalanine. The earlier analysis of 500 to 750 of the donors excluded any sequence lacking an unambiguous match to a single V gene segment. An earlier analysis of several hundred of the donors called V segments functional above 56.7% productive rearrangements and segregating when the between-donor standard deviation exceeded 5%. A statistical classification framework was developed to diagnose cytomegalovirus status using the catalog of TCR beta chain sequences. In a later analysis, TCR nucleotide sequences were compared against IMGT/GENE-DB human TR gene sequences so that V and J genes could be assigned. In a later analysis, CDR3 sequences and most-parsimonious VDJ recombination scenarios were assigned using the TCRdist pipeline. In a later analysis, each TCR beta chain was defined by its CDR3 amino acid sequence together with its V-gene family, and reads without a unique V-gene family were excluded. A later analysis removed 600 or so highly shared, low-generation-probability nucleotide sequences to deal with suspected cross-contamination and a sequencing artifact. In a later analysis, a clonal expansion index was calculated for each public chain from normalized within-repertoire ranks of inferred template counts. In a later analysis, generation probabilities were computed using a VDJ recombination model fitted to out-of-frame rearrangements, and the results were checked against IGoR. In a later analysis, hypergeometric tests were used to score TCR-TCR, TCR-HLA and TCR-CMV co-occurrence, with a repertoire-size bias correction applied to TCR pairs. To estimate false discovery rates, a later analysis permuted the HLA or CMV assignments 20 times. A later analysis grouped co-occurring TCRs with DBSCAN, adding TCRdist sequence similarity when clustering within HLA-allele-positive subsets. Co-occurrence clustering excluded repertoires with fewer than 30,000 or more than 120,000 public chains, plus five with anomalous nucleotide sharing. TCRdb re-hosts the immuneACCESS table, in-frame sequences only. Its copies lack some clones; in the studies checked, an unresolved V gene accounts for under half of them, and the cause for the rest is not known. D and trimming were read from the DNA, whereas the V and J calls and clone size are those reported in that table. This sample has 100,000 or so clones in its table, and 70% of those were observed once. Jointly, the top ten make up 9.5% to 13% of the sample.

The cysteine opens and the phenylalanine closes a CDR3 of 16 amino acids. Solely the CDR3 DNA is kept, with 48 bases framed from the first base. V trim: 3 bases; J trim: 3 bases; unmatched bases: 10. CDR1 and CDR2 are read off the germline V gene (reference sequence) as LNHDA and SQIVND. This TCR was recovered from a middle-aged man in good health and CMV-seropositive. The sequencing sample was made of PBMCs. The rearrangement combines TRBV19 with TRBJ1-2; TRBD1 agrees with 7 junctional bases. CDR3 region: CASSIARGQRHYGYTF. In nucleotides, the sequence is TGTGCCAGTAGTATCGCCCGGGGACAGAGGCACTATGGCTACACCTTC.